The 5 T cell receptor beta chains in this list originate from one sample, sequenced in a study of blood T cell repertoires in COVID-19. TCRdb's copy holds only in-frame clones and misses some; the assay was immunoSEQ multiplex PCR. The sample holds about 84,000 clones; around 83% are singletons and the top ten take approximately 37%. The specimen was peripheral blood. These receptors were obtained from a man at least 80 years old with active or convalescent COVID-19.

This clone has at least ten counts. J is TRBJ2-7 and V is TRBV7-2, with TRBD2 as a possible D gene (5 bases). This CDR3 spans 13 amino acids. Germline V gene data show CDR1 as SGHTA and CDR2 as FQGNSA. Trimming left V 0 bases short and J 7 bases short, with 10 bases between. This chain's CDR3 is CASSLASGEEQYF. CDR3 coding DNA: TGTGCCAGCAGCTTAGCGTCCGGGGAAGAGCAGTACTTC.

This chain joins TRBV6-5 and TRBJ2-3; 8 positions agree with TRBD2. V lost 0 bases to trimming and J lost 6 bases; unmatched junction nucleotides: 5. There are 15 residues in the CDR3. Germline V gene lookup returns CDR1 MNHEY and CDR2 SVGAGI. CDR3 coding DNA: TGTGCCAGCAGTTACTCGAGGACTAGCAGCGATACGCAGTATTTT. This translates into CASSYSRTSSDTQYF.

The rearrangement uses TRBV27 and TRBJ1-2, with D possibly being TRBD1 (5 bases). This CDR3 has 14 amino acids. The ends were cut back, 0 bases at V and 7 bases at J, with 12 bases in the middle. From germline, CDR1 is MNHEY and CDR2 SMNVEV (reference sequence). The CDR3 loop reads CASSLSGQGGGYTF. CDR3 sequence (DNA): TGTGCCAGCAGTTTATCAGGGCAGGGTGGTGGCTACACCTTC.

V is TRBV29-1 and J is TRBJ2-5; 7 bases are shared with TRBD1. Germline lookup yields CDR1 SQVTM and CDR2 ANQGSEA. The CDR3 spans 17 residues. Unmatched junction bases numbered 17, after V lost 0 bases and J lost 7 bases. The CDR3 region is CSVEERPTGRRSMTQYF. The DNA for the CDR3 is TGCAGCGTTGAAGAGAGACCGACAGGGCGCCGTTCAATGACCCAGTACTTC.

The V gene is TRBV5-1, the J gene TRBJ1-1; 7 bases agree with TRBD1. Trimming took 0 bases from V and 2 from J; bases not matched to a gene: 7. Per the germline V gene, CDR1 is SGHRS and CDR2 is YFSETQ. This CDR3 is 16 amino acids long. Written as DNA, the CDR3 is TGCGCCAGCAGCTTGGAGGGGGCGCGAAGAAACACTGAAGCTTTCTTT. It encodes CASSLEGARRNTEAFF.